This section outlines one T cell receptor (beta chain) sequence together with its context. Its antigen is unknown. Amplified TCR beta CDR3 regions derived from RNA transcripts. With the HTBI primer set, the TCR CDR3 went through a first round of RT-PCR. A single record per CDR3 protein comes from TCRdb applying MiXCR to the multiplex PCR reads. This repertoire shows 600,000 to 650,000 distinct CDR3 sequences, roughly 20% found once; its top ten account for around a third. Germline-derived CDR1 and CDR2 are SNHLY and FYNNEI. The CDR3 spans 16 residues. V lost 0 bases to trimming and J lost 7 bases; unmatched junction nucleotides: 9. The data were obtained in a study of T cells in Graves' hyperthyroidism and ophthalmopathy. Points from the study as a whole: Prediction of ophthalmopathy progression came a median about 6 months pre-onset.

Reasons for excluding patients were uncontrolled infection, other autoimmune disease, pregnancy or lactation. The TCR comes from a man aged 25 to 40 with Graves' ophthalmopathy. The chain links TRBV2 to TRBJ2-1, with 7 bases matching TRBD2. The sequenced sample was blood. The CDR3 protein is CASSEAGLGGGNEQFF. In DNA, the CDR3 is TGTGCCAGCAGTGAAGCGGGCCTGGGGGGGGGGAATGAGCAGTTCTTC.